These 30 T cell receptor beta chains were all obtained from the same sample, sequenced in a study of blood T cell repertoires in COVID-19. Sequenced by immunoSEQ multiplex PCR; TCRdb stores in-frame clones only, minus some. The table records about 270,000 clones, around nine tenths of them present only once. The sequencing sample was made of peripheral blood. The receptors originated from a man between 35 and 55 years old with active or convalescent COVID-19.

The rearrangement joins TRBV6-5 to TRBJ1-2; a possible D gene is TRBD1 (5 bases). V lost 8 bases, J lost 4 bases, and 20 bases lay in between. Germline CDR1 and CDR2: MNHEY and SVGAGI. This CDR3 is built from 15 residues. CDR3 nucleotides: TGTGCCAGCGTTAATCCAGGGCTCGGAAGCTATGGCTACACCTTC. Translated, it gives CASVNPGLGSYGYTF.

CDR3 region: CASSLDAGNTEAFF. The CDR3 DNA is TGTGCCAGCAGCTTGGACGCGGGAAACACTGAAGCTTTCTTT. This chain connects TRBV5-6 to TRBJ1-1; D remains ambiguous. Trimming took off 0 bases at V and 2 bases at J, with 8 bases between the two ends. CDR1 SGHDT and CDR2 YYEEEE come from the germline V gene. This CDR3 contains 14 residues.

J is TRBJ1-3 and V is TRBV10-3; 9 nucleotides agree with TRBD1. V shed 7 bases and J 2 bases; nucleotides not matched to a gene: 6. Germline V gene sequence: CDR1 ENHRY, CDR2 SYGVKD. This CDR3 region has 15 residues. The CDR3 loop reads CAINPGQGAGNTIYF. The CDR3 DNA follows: TGTGCCATCAACCCGGGACAGGGAGCTGGAAACACCATATATTTT.

The CDR3 sequence: CASSPRTGTYEQYF. DNA for the CDR3: TGTGCCAGCAGCCCCCGGACAGGGACCTACGAGCAGTACTTC. The chain links TRBV11-3 to TRBJ2-7, with 8 bases aligning to TRBD1. Germline lookup yields CDR1 SGHNT and CDR2 YENEEA. The trim removed 5 bases at V and 2 bases at J, leaving 5 bases unmatched. The CDR3 spans 14 residues.

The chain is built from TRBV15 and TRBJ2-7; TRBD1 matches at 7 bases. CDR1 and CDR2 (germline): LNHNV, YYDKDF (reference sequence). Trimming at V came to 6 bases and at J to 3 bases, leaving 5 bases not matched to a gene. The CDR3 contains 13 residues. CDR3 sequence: CATSPGTVYEQYF. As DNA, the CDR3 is TGTGCCACCAGTCCCGGGACAGTCTACGAGCAGTACTTC.

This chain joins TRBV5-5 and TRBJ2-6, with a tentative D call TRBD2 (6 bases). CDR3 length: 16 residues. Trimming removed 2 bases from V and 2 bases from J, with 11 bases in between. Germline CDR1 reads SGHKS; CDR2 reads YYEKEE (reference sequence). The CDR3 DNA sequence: TGTGCCAGCAGCTTAGAGGGGACTCCTGGGGCCAACGTCCTGACTTTC. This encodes CASSLEGTPGANVLTF.

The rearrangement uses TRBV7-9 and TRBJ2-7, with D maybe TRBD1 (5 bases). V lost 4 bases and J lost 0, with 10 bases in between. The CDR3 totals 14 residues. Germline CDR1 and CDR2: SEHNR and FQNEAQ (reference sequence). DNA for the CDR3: TGTGCCAGCAGCTCTAAGGGGCGCTCCTACGAGCAGTACTTC. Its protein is CASSSKGRSYEQYF.

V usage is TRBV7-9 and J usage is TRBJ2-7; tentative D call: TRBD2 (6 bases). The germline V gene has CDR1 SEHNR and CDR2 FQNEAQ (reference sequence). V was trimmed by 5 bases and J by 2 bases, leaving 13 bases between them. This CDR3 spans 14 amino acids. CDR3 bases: TGTGCCAGCAGCCACCCGCGGGATCCCTACGAGCAGTACTTC. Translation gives CASSHPRDPYEQYF. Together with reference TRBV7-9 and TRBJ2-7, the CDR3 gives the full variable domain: DTGVSQNPRHKITKRGQNVTFRCDPISEHNRLYWYRQTLGQGPEFLTYFQNEAQLEKSRLLSDRFSAERPKGSFSTLEIQRTEQGDSAMYLCASSHPRDPYEQYFGPGTRLTVT.

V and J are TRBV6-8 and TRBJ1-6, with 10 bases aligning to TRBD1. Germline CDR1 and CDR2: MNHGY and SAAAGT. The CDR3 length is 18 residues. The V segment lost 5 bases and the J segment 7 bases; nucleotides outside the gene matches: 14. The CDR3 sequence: CASSVRKTGGDGNSPLHF. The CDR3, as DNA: TGTGCCAGCAGTGTCCGTAAGACAGGGGGCGATGGGAATTCACCCCTCCACTTT.

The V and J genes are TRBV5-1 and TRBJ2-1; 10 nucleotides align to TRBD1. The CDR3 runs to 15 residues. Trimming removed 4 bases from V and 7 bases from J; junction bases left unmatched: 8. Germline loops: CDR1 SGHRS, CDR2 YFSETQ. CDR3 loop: CASSLPTGGMNEQFF. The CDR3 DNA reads TGCGCCAGCAGCCTTCCGACAGGGGGCATGAATGAGCAGTTCTTC.

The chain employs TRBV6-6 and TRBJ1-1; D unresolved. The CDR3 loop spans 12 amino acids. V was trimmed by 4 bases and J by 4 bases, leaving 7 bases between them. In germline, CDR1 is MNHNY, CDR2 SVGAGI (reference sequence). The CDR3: CASSWESTEAFF. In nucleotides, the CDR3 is TGTGCCAGCAGTTGGGAGAGCACTGAAGCTTTCTTT.

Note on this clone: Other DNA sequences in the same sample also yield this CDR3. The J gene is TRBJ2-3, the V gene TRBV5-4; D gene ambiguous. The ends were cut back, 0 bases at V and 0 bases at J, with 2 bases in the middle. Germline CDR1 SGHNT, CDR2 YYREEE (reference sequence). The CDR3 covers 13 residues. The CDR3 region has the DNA TGTGCCAGCAGCTTGGCTAGCACAGATACGCAGTATTTT. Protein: CASSLASTDTQYF.

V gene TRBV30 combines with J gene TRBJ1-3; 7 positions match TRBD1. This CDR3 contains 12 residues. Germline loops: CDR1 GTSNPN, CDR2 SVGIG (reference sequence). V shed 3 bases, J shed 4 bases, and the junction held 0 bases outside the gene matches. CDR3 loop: CAWRTGGNTIYF. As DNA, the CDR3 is TGTGCCTGGAGGACAGGGGGAAACACCATATATTTT. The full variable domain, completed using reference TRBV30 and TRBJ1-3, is SQTIHQWPATLVQPVGSPLSLECTVEGTSNPNLYWYRQAAGRGLQLLFYSVGIGQISSEVPQNLSASRPQDRQFILSSKKLLLSDSGFYLCAWRTGGNTIYFGEGSWLTVV.

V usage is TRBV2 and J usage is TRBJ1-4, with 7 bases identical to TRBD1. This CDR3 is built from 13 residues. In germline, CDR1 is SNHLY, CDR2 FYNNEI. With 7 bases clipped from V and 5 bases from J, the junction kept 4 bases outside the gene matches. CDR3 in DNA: TGTGCCAGCAAGGGACAGTGGAATGAAAAACTGTTTTTT. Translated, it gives CASKGQWNEKLFF.

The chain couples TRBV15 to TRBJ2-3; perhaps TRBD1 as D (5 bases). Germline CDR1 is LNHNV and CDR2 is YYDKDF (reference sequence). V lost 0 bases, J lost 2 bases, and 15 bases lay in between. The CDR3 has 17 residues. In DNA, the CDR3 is TGTGCCACCAGCAGAGATCGAGCAGGGCTAAACACAGATACGCAGTATTTT. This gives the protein CATSRDRAGLNTDTQYF.

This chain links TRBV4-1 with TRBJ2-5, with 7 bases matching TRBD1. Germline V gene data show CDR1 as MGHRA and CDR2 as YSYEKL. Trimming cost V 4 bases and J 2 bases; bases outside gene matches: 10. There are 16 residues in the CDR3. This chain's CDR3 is CASSRVPGQIQETQYF. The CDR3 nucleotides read TGCGCCAGCAGCCGGGTACCGGGACAGATACAAGAGACCCAGTACTTC.

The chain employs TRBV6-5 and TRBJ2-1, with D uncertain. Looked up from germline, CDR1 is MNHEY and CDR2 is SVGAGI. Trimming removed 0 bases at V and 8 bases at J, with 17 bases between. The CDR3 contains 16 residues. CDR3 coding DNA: TGTGCCAGCAGTTACTCGAGCTACCGGATGAGCGATGAGCAGTTCTTC. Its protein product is CASSYSSYRMSDEQFF.

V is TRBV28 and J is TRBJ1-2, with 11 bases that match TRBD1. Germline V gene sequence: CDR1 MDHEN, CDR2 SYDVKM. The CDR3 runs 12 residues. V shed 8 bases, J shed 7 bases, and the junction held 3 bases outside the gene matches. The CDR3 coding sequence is TGTGCCAGCGGGGACAGGGGGGGTGGCTACACCTTC. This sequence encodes CASGDRGGGYTF.

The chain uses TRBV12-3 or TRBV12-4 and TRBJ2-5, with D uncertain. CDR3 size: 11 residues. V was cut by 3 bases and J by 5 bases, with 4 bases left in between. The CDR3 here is CASSFQETQYF. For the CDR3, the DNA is TGTGCCAGCAGTTTTCAGGAGACCCAGTACTTC.

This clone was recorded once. As DNA, the CDR3 is TGTGCCAGCCGGAATATCGGGGGGGATACGCAGTATTTT. Translated: CASRNIGGDTQYF. The rearrangement joins TRBV28 to TRBJ2-3, with 7 positions matching TRBD2. J lost 6 bases, V lost 8 bases, and 8 bases had no gene match. CDR3 length: 13 residues. In germline, CDR1 is MDHEN, CDR2 SYDVKM.

The CDR3 protein is CASTMGQGASSYGYTF. DNA for the CDR3: TGTGCCAGTACCATGGGACAGGGGGCTTCGTCATATGGCTACACCTTC. The chain links TRBV19 to TRBJ1-2, with 12 bases matching TRBD1. The trim removed 7 bases at V and 5 bases at J, leaving 11 bases unmatched. Germline assignment: CDR1 LNHDA and CDR2 SQIVND (reference sequence). This CDR3 comprises 16 residues.

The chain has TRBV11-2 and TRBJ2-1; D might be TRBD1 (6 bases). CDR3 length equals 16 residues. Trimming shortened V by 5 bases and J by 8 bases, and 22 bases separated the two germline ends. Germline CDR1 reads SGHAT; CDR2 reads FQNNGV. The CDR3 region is CASSQQGTGNMDEQFF. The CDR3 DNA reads TGTGCCAGCAGCCAGCAGGGGACGGGAAATATGGATGAGCAGTTCTTC.

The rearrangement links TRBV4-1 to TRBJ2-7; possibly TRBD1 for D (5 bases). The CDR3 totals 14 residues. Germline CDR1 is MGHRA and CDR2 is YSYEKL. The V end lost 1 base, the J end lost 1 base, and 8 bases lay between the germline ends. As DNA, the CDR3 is TGCGCCAGCAGCCAAGCTCAGGGTTCCTACGAGCAGTACTTC. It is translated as CASSQAQGSYEQYF.

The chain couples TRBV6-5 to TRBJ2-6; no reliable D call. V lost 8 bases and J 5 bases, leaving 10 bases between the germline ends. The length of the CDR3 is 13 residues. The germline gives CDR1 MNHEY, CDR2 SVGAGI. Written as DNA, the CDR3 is TGTGCCAGCCAGCGTGAAAGGGCCAACGTCCTGACTTTC. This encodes CASQRERANVLTF.

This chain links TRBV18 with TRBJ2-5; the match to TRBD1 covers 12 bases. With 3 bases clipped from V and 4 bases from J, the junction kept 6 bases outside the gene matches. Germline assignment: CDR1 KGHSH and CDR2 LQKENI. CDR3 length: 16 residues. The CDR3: CASSPPGTGGGETQYF. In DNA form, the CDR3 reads TGTGCCAGCTCACCTCCCGGGACAGGGGGCGGAGAGACCCAGTACTTC.

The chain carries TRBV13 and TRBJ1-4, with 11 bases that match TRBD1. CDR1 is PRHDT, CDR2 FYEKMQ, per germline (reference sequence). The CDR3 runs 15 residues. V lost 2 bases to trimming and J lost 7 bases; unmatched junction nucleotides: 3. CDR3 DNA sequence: TGTGCCAGCAGCTTAAGAGGGACAGGGGGTGAAAAACTGTTTTTT. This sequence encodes CASSLRGTGGEKLFF. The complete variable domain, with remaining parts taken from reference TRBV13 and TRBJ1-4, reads AAGVIQSPRHLIKEKRETATLKCYPIPRHDTVYWYQQGPGQDPQFLISFYEKMQSDKGSIPDRFSAQQFSDYHSELNMSSLELGDSALYFCASSLRGTGGEKLFFGSGTQLSVL.

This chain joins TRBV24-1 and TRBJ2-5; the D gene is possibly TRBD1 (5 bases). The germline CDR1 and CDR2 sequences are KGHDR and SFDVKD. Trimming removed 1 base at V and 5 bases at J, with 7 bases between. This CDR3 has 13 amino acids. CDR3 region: CATSDFRGETQYF. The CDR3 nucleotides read TGTGCCACCAGTGATTTTAGGGGCGAGACCCAGTACTTC.

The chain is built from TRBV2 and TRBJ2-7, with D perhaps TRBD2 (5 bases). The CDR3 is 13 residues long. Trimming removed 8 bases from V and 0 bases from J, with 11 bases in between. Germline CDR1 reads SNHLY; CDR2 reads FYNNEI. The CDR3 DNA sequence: TGTGCCAGCGGAAACCGGGGCTCCTACGAGCAGTACTTC. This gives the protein CASGNRGSYEQYF.

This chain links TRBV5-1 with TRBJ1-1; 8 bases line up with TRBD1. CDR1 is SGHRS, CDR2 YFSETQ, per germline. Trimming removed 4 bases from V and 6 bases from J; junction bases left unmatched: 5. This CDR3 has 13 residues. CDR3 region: CASSIQGGPEAFF. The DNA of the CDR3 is TGCGCCAGCAGCATACAGGGGGGGCCTGAAGCTTTCTTT.

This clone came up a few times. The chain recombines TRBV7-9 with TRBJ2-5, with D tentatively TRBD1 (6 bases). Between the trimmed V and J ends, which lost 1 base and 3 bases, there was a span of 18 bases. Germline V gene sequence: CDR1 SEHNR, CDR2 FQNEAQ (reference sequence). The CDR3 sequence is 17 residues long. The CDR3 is CASSLGGRTDAEETQYF. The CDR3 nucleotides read TGTGCCAGCAGCTTAGGAGGGCGGACAGATGCAGAAGAGACCCAGTACTTC.